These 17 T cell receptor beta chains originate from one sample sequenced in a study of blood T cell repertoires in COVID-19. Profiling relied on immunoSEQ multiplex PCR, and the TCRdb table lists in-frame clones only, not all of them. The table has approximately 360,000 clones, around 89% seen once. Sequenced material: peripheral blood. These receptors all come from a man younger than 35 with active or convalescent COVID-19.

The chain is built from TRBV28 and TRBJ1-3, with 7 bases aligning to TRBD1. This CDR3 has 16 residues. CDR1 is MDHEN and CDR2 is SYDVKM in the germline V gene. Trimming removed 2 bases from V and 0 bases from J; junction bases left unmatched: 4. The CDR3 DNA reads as TGTGCCAGCAGTTTAGGGACAGCGGCCTCTGGAAACACCATATATTTT. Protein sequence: CASSLGTAASGNTIYF. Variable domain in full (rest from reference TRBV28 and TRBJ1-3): DVKVTQSSRYLVKRTGEKVFLECVQDMDHENMFWYRQDPGLGLRLIYFSYDVKMKEKGDIPEGYSVSREKKERFSLILESASTNQTSMYLCASSLGTAASGNTIYFGEGSWLTVV.

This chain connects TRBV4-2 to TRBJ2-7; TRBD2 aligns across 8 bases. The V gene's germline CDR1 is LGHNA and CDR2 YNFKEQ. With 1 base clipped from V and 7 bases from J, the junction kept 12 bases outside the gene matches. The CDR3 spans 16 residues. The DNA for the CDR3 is TGTGCCAGCAGCCAAGGGCGGACGGGGGGGCCGGATGAGCAGTACTTC. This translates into CASSQGRTGGPDEQYF.

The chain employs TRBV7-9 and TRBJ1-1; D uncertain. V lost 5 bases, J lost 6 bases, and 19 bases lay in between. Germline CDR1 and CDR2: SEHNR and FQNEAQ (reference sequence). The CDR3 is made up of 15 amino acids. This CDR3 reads CASSLTDTFRSEAFF. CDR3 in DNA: TGTGCCAGCAGCCTCACCGACACGTTTAGGTCTGAAGCTTTCTTT.

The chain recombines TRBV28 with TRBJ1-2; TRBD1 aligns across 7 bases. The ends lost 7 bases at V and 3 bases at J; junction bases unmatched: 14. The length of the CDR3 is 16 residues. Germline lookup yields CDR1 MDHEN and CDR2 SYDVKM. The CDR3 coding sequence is TGTGCCAGCACCCTGAGACGAGGGGGCGGCCACTATGGCTACACCTTC. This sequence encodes CASTLRRGGGHYGYTF.

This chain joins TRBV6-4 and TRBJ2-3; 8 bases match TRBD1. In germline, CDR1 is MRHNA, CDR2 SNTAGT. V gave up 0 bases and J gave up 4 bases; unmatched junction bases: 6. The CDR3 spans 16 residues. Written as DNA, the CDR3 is TGTGCCAGCAGTGACTCGGCCAGGGGGCAGTCAGATACGCAGTATTTT. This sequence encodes CASSDSARGQSDTQYF.

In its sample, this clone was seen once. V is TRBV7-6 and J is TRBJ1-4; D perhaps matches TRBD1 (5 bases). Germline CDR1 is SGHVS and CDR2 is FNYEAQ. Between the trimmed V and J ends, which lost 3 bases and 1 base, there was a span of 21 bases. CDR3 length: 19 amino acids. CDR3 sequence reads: CASSFQQGASYLTNEKLFF. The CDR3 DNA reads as TGTGCCAGCAGCTTTCAGCAGGGCGCCTCTTATTTAACTAATGAAAAACTGTTTTTT.

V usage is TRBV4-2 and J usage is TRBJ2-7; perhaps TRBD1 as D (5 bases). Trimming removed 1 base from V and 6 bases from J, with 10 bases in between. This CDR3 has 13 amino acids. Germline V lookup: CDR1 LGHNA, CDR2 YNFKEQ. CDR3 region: CASSQAGMSEQYF. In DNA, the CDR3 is TGTGCCAGCAGCCAAGCAGGGATGAGCGAGCAGTACTTC.

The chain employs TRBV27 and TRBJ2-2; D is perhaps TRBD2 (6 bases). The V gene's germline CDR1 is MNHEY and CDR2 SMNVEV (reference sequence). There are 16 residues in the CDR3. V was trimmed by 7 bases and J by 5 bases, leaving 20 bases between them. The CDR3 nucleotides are TGTGCCAGCACATACTCGGGGGTCGGTTGGACCGGGGAGCTGTTTTTT. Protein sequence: CASTYSGVGWTGELFF.

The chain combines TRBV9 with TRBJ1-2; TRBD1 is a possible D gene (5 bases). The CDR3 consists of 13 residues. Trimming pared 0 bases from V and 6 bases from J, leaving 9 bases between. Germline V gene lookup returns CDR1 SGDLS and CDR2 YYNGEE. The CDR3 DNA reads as TGTGCCAGCAGCGTAGGTCCGACAGATGGCTACACCTTC. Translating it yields CASSVGPTDGYTF.

In DNA, the CDR3 is TGTGCCAGCAAGAATACGGGACAGGGAGAGTATGGCTACACCTTC. This encodes CASKNTGQGEYGYTF. J is TRBJ1-2 and V is TRBV28; TRBD1 matches at 9 bases. The CDR3 is made up of 15 amino acids. Germline-derived CDR1 and CDR2 are MDHEN and SYDVKM. The V gene end was trimmed by 7 bases and the J gene end by 5 bases; junction bases not matched to a gene: 11.

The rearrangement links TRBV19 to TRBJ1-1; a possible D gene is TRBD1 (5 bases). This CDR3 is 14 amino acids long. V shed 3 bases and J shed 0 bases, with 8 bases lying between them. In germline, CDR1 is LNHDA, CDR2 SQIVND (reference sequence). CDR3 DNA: TGTGCCAGTAGTATTGCGGGGCTGAACACTGAAGCTTTCTTT. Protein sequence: CASSIAGLNTEAFF.

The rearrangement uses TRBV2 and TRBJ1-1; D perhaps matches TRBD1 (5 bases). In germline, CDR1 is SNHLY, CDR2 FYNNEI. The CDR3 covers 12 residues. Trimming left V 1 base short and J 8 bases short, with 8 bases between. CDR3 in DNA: TGTGCCAGCAGTGAAGACAGGACAGAAGCTTTCTTT. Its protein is CASSEDRTEAFF.

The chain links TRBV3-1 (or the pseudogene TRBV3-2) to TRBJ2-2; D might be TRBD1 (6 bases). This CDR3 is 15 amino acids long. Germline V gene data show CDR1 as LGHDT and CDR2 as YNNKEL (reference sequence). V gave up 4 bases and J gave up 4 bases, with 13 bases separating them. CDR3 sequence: CASSLRGRPTGELFF. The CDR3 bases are TGTGCCAGCAGCCTTAGGGGGAGACCCACCGGGGAGCTGTTTTTT.

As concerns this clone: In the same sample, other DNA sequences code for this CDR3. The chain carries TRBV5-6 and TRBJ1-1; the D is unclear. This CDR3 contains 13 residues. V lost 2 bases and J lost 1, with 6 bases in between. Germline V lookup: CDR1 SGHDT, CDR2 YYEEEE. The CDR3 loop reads CASSFSQNTEAFF. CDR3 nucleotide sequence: TGTGCCAGCAGCTTTTCACAGAACACTGAAGCTTTCTTT.

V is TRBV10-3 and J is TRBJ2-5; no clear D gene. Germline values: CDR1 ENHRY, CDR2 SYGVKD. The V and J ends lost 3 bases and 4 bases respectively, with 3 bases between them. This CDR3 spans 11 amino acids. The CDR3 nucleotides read TGTGCCATCAGTGAACTAGAGACCCAGTACTTC. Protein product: CAISELETQYF.

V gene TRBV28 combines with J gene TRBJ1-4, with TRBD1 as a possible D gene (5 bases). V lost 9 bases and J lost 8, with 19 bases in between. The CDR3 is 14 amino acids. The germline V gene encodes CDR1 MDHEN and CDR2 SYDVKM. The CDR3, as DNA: TGTGCCAGTTACTCCCTCGGGGGGGTGGAAAAACTGTTTTTT. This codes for CASYSLGGVEKLFF.

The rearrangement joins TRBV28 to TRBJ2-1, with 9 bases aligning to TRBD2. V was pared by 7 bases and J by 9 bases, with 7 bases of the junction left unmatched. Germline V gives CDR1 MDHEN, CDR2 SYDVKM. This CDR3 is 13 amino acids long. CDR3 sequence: CASNGGGAPEQFF. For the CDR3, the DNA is TGTGCCAGCAACGGCGGGGGGGCCCCTGAGCAGTTCTTC. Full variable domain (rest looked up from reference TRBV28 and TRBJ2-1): DVKVTQSSRYLVKRTGEKVFLECVQDMDHENMFWYRQDPGLGLRLIYFSYDVKMKEKGDIPEGYSVSREKKERFSLILESASTNQTSMYLCASNGGGAPEQFFGPGTRLTVL.